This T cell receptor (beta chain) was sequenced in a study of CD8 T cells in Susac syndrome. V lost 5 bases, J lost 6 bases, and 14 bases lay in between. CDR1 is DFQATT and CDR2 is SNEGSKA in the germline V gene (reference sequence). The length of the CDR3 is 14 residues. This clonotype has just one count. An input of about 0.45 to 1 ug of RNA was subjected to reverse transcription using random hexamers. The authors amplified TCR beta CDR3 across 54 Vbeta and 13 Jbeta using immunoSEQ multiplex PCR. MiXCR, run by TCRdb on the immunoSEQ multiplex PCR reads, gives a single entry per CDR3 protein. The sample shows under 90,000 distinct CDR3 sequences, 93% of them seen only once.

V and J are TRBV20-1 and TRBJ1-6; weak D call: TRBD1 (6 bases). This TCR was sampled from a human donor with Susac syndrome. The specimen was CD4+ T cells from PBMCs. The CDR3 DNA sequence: TGCAGTGCTGGGGGCCGACTCGTTAATTCACCCCTCCACTTT. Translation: CSAGGRLVNSPLHF.